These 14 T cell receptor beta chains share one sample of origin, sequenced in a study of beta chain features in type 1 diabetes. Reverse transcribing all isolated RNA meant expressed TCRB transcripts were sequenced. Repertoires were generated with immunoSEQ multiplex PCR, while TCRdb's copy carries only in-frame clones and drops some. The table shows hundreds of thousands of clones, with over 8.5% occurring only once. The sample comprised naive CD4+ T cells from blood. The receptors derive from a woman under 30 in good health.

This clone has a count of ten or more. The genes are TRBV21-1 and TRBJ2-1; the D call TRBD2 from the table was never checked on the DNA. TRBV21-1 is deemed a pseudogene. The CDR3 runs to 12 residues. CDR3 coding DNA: TGTGCCAAGCCTCGAGCGGGGGGTGAGCAGTTCTTC. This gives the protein CAKPRAGGEQFF.

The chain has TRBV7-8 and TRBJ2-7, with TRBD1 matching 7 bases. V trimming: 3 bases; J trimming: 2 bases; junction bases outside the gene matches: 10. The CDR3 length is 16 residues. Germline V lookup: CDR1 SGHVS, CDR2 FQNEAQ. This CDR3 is CASSLGAGGSPYEQYF. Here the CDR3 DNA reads TGTGCCAGCAGCTTGGGGGCAGGGGGATCTCCCTACGAGCAGTACTTC.

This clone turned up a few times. CDR3 protein: CASSRLAGGPNEQFF. CDR3 DNA sequence: TGTGCCAGCAGCCGACTAGCGGGGGGGCCCAATGAGCAGTTCTTC. The chain links TRBV7-3 to TRBJ2-1, with 14 bases fitting TRBD2. With 5 bases clipped from V and 6 bases from J, the junction kept 3 bases outside the gene matches. CDR3 length equals 15 residues. The germline V gene has CDR1 SGHTA and CDR2 FQGTGA.

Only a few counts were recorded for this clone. CDR3 residues: CSGLEGAEAFF. The CDR3 region has the DNA TGCAGCGGCCTAGAAGGCGCTGAAGCTTTCTTT. The J gene is TRBJ1-1, the V gene TRBV29-1; no reliable D call. The CDR3 has 11 amino acids. Trimming pared 7 bases from V and 6 bases from J, leaving 12 bases between. Germline CDR1 SQVTM, CDR2 ANQGSEA.

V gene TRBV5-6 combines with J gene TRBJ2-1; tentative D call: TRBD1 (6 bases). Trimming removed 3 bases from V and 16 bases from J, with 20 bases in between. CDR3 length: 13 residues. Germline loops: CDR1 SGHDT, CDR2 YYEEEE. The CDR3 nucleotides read TGTGCCAGCAGCTGGTATTCGGCGACAGGTCATTTCTTC. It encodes CASSWYSATGHFF.

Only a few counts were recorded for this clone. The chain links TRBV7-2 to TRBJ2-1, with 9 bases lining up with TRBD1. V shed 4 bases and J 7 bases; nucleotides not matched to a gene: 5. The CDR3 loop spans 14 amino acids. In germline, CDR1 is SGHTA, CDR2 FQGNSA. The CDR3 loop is CASSSDRGKNEQFF. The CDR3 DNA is TGTGCCAGCAGCTCAGACAGGGGGAAAAATGAGCAGTTCTTC.

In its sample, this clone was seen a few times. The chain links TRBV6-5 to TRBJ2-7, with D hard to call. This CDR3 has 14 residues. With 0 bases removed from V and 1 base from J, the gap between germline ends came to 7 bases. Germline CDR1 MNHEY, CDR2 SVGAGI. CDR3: CASSYSLVSYEQYF. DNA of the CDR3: TGTGCCAGCAGTTACTCCCTAGTATCCTACGAGCAGTACTTC.

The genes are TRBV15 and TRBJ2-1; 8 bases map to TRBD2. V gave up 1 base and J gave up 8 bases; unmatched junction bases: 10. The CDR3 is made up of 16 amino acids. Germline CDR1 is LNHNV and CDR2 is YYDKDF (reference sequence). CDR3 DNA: TGTGCCACCAGCAGAGCCGGGACTAGATTTAACGATGAGCAGTTCTTC. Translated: CATSRAGTRFNDEQFF.

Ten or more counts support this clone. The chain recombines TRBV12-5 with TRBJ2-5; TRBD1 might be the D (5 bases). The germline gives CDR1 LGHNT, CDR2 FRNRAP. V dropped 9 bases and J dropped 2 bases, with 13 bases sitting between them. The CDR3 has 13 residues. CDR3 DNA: TGTGCTAGCCAACCGACAGTTCAAGAGACCCAGTACTTC. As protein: CASQPTVQETQYF.

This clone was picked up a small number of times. The CDR3 protein is CASSRETSGSDEQYF. CDR3 sequence (DNA): TGTGCCAGCAGCCGAGAGACTAGCGGGAGCGACGAGCAGTACTTC. The rearrangement links TRBV4-2 to TRBJ2-7, with 12 bases that match TRBD2. The CDR3 runs to 15 residues. Germline V gene sequence: CDR1 LGHNA, CDR2 YNFKEQ. The J segment lost 5 bases and the V segment lost 4 bases, leaving 6 bases of the junction unmatched.

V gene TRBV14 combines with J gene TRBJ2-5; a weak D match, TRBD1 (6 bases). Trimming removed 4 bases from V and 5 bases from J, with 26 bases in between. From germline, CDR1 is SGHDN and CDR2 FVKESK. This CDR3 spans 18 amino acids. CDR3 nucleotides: TGTGCCAGCAGCCCCGCCTTGAGGGGGTTCTCCGTCCTGGAGACCCAGTACTTC. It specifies CASSPALRGFSVLETQYF.

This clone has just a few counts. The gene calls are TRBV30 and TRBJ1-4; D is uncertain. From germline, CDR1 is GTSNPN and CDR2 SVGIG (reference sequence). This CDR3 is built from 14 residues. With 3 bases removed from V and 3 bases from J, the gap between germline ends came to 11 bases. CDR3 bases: TGTGCCTGGAGGATCACCGGGGCTAATGAAAAACTGTTTTTT. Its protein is CAWRITGANEKLFF.

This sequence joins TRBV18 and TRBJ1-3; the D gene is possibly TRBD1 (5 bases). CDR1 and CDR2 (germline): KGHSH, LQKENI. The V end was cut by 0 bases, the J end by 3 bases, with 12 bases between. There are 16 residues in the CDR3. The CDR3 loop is CASSPPRQIFGNTIYF. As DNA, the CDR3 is TGTGCCAGCTCACCACCGCGACAGATTTTTGGAAACACCATATATTTT.

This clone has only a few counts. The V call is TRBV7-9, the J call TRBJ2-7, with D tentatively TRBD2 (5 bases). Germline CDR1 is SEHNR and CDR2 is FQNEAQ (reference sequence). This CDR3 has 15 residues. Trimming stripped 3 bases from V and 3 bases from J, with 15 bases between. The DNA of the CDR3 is TGTGCCAGCAGCTTTAGTTCGGACTTCGTCTACGAGCAGTACTTC. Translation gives CASSFSSDFVYEQYF.